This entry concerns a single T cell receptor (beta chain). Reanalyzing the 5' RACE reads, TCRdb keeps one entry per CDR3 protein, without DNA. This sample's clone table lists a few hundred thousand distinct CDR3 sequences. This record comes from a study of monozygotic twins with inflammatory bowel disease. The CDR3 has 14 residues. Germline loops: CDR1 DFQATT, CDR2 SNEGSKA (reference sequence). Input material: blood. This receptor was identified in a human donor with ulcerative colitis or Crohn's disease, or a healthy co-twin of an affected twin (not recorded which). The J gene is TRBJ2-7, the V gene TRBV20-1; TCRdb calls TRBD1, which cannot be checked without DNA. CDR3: CSTYLPGQSYEQYF.